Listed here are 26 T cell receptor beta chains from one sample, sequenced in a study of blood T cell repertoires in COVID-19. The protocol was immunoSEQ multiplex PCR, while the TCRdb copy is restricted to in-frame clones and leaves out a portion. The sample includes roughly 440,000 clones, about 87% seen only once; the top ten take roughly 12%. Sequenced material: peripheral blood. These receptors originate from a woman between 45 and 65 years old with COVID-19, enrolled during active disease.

In nucleotides, the CDR3 is TGTGCCAGCAGTAGACTAGCGGGGCGATACACCGGGGAGCTGTTTTTT. Protein: CASSRLAGRYTGELFF. The chain recombines TRBV27 with TRBJ2-2; TRBD2 matches 11 bases. Germline values: CDR1 MNHEY, CDR2 SMNVEV (reference sequence). J lost 3 bases, V lost 5 bases, and 5 bases had no gene match. This CDR3 has 16 amino acids.

DNA for the CDR3: TGTGCCAGCAGTATACTTAGCGACGGGGAAGCTTTCTTT. Translation gives CASSILSDGEAFF. The rearrangement links TRBV6-5 to TRBJ1-1; no clear D. The CDR3 has 13 residues. The V gene's germline CDR1 is MNHEY and CDR2 SVGAGI. Trimming cost V 5 bases and J 8 bases, with 15 bases left between them.

CDR3 sequence: CASSAQTGGFEKLFF. CDR3 DNA sequence: TGTGCCAGCAGCGCCCAGACAGGGGGTTTTGAAAAACTGTTTTTT. This chain links TRBV9 with TRBJ1-4; 9 bases are shared with TRBD1. Germline CDR1 SGDLS, CDR2 YYNGEE. V lost 3 bases, J lost 7 bases, and 7 bases stayed unmatched. This CDR3 has 15 amino acids.

CDR3 residues: CATGEAGGYTDTQYF. CDR3 DNA: TGTGCCACTGGAGAGGCGGGGGGGTACACAGATACGCAGTATTTT. This chain connects TRBV19 to TRBJ2-3, with TRBD2 matching over 9 bases. This CDR3 contains 15 residues. V shed 10 bases, J shed 2 bases, and the junction held 10 bases outside the gene matches. Looked up from germline, CDR1 is LNHDA and CDR2 is SQIVND (reference sequence).

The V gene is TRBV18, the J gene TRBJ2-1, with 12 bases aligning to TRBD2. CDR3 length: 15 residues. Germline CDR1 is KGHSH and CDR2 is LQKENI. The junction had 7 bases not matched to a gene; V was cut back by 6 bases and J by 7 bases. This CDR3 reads CASSPRTSGVNEQFF. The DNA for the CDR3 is TGTGCCAGCTCCCCAAGGACTAGCGGGGTGAATGAGCAGTTCTTC. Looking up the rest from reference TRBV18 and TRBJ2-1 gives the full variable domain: NAGVMQNPRHLVRRRGQEARLRCSPMKGHSHVYWYRQLPEEGLKFMVYLQKENIIDESGMPKERFSAEFPKEGPSILRIQQVVRGDSAAYFCASSPRTSGVNEQFFGPGTRLTVL.

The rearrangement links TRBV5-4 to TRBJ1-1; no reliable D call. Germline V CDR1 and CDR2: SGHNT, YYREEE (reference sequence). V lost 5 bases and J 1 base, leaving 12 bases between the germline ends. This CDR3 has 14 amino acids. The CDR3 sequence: CASRRGGPNTEAFF. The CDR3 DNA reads TGTGCCAGCAGAAGAGGCGGTCCGAACACTGAAGCTTTCTTT.

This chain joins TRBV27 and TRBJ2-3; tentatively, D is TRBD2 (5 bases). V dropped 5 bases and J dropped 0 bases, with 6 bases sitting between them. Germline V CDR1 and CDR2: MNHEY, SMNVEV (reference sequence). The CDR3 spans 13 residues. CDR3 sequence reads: CASSGLSTDTQYF. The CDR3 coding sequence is TGTGCCAGCAGTGGACTTAGCACAGATACGCAGTATTTT.

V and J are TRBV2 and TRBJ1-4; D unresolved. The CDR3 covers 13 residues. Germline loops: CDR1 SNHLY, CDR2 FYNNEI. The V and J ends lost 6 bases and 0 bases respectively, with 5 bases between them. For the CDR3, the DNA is TGTGCCAGCAGAGCTGCAACTAATGAAAAACTGTTTTTT. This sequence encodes CASRAATNEKLFF.

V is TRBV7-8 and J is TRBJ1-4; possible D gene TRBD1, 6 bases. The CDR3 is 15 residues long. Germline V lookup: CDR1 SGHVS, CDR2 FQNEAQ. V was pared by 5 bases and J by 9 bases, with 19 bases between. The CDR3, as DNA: TGTGCCAGCAGCATTGGACAGCCGTTAATGAAAAAACTGTTTTTT. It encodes CASSIGQPLMKKLFF.

The CDR3 region has the DNA TGTGCCAGCAGCTTAGGGTCCGGCGGGGAGCTGTTTTTT. As protein: CASSLGSGGELFF. The V call is TRBV11-3, the J call TRBJ2-2; D remains unclear. The V gene lost 1 base and the J gene lost 7 bases, with 7 bases spanning the gap. The CDR3 is made up of 13 amino acids. Germline V gene data show CDR1 as SGHNT and CDR2 as YENEEA. The full variable domain, completed using reference TRBV11-3 and TRBJ2-2, is EAGVVQSPRYKIIEKKQPVAFWCNPISGHNTLYWYLQNLGQGPELLIRYENEEAVDDSQLPKDRFSAERLKGVDSTLKIQPAELGDSAVYLCASSLGSGGELFFGEGSRLTVL.

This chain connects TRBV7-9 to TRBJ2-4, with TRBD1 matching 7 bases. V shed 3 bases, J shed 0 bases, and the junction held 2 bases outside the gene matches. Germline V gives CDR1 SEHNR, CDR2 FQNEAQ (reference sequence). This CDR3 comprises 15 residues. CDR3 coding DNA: TGTGCCAGCAGCTTGACAGGGCTAGCCAAAAACATTCAGTACTTC. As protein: CASSLTGLAKNIQYF.

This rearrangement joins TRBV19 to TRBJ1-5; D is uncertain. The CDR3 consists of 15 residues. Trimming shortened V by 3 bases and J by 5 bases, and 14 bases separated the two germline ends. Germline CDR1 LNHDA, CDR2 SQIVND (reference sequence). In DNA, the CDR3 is TGTGCCAGTAGTATGGTCCAGGCTCTCGATCAGCCCCAGCATTTT. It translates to CASSMVQALDQPQHF.

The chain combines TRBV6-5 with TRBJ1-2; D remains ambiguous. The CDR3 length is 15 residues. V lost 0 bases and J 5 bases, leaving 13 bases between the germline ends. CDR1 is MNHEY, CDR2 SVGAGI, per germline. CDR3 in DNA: TGTGCCAGCAGTTACTCGATAGCCCGGACTTATGGCTACACCTTC. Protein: CASSYSIARTYGYTF.

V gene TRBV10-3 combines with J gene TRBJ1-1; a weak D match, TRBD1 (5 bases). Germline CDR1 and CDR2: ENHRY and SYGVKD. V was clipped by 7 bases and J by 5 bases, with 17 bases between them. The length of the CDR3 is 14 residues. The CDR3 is CAINQDGGGTEAFF. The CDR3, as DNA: TGTGCCATCAACCAGGACGGGGGAGGTACTGAAGCTTTCTTT.

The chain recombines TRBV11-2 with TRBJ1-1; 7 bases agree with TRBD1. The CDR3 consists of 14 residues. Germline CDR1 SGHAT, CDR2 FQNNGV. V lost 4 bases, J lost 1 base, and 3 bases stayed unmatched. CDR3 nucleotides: TGTGCCAGCAGCTCCGGGACAGCGAACACTGAAGCTTTCTTT. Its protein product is CASSSGTANTEAFF.

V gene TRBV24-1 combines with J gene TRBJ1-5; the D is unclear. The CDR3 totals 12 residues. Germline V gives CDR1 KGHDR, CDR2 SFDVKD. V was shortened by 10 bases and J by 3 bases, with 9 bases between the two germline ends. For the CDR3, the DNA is TGTGCCACTGGACTCTCCAATCAGCCCCAGCATTTT. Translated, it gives CATGLSNQPQHF.

CDR3 sequence reads: CASSETRPGAAYEQYF. The CDR3 DNA follows: TGTGCCAGCAGTGAAACTAGGCCAGGGGCCGCCTACGAGCAGTACTTC. The chain links TRBV6-1 to TRBJ2-7, with a weak D call TRBD1 (6 bases). Germline CDR1 reads MNHNS; CDR2 reads SASEGT. This CDR3 is 16 amino acids long. V shed 2 bases and J shed 2 bases, with 16 bases lying between them.

CDR3 in DNA: TGTGCCTGGAGTGAAGAGCCCTACGAGCAGTACTTC. Its protein product is CAWSEEPYEQYF. The chain carries TRBV30 and TRBJ2-7, with D hard to call. Per the germline V gene, CDR1 is GTSNPN and CDR2 is SVGIG (reference sequence). The CDR3 runs to 12 residues. The ends were cut back, 1 base at V and 2 bases at J, with 6 bases in the middle.

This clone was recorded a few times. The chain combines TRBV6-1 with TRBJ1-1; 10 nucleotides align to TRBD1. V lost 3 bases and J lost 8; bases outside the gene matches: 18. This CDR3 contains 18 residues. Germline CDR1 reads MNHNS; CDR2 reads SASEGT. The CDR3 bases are TGTGCCAGCAGTGATGGGACTATGCTGAGGGACAGGGGTAACGAAGCTTTCTTT. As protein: CASSDGTMLRDRGNEAFF.

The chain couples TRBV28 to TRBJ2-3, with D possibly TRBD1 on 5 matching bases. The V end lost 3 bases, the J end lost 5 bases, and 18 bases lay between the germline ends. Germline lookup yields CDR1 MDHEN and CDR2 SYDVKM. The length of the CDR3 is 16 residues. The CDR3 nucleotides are TGTGCCAGCAGTTTCGTTGACAGACCTTCGGGAGATACGCAGTATTTT. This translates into CASSFVDRPSGDTQYF.

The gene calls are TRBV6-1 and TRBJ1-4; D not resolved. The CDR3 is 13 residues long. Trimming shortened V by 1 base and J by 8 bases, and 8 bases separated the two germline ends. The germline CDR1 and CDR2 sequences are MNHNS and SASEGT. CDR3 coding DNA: TGTGCCAGCAGTGAAGACCCACAGGAAAAACTGTTTTTT. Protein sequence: CASSEDPQEKLFF.

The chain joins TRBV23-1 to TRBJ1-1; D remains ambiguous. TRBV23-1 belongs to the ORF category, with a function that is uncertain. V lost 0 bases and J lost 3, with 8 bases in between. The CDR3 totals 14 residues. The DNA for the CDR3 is TGCGCCAGCAGTCAATCCCCCTTATACACTGAAGCTTTCTTT. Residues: CASSQSPLYTEAFF.

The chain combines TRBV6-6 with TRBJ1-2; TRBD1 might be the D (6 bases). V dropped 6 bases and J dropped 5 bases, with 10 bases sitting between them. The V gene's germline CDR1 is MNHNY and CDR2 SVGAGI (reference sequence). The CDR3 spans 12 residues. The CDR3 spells CASSGQLYGYTF. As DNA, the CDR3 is TGTGCCAGCAGCGGACAGTTGTATGGCTACACCTTC.

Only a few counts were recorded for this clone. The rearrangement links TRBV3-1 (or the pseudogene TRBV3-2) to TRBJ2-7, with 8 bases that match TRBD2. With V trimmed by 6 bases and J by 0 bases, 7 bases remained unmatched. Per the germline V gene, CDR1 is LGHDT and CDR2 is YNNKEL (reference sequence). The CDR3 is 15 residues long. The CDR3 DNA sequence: TGTGCCAGCAGTCCTAGCGGGCGAAGCTCCTACGAGCAGTACTTC. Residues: CASSPSGRSSYEQYF.

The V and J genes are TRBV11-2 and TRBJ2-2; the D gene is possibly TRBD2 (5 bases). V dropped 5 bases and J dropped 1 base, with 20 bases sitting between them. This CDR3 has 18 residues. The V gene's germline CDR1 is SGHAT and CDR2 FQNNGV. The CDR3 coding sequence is TGTGCCAGCAGCCATCTACGGGGTAAAACACAGAACACCGGGGAGCTGTTTTTT. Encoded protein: CASSHLRGKTQNTGELFF. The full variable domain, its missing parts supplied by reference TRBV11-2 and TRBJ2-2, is EAGVAQSPRYKIIEKRQSVAFWCNPISGHATLYWYQQILGQGPKLLIQFQNNGVVDDSQLPKDRFSAERLKGVDSTLKIQPAKLEDSAVYLCASSHLRGKTQNTGELFFGEGSRLTVL.

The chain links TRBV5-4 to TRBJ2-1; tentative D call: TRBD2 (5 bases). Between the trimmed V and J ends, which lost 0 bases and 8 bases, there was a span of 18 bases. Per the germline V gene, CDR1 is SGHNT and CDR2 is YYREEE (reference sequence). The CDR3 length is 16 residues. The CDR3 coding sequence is TGTGCCAGCAGCTTGGCCGTCGGACTCGTGGGCGATGAGCAGTTCTTC. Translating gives CASSLAVGLVGDEQFF.